The TCR beta chain under discussion was sequenced for a study of blood T cells in healthy people across ages. Study observations and caveats: There was a strong correlation between TCR beta diversity and naive T cell percentage. Higher diversity and more naive CD4+ cells were features of long-lived donors, compared to aged donors.

The germline V gene encodes CDR1 DFQATT and CDR2 SNEGSKA (reference sequence). V gave up 6 bases and J gave up 7 bases; unmatched junction bases: 4. The CDR3 loop spans 14 amino acids. With a J-beta primer mix and a sample-barcoded 5' primer, a second PCR ran about 7 to 12 cycles. TCRdb re-called the 5' RACE reads through MiXCR, storing one row per CDR3 protein. Of over 1,500,000 distinct CDR3 sequences listed, 35% to 50% are singletons. On this clonotype itself: Its antigen is still unknown.

Healthy Russian Caucasian donors spanned ages about 6 to 90 years. The TCR comes from a human donor in good health. The V and J genes are TRBV20-1 and TRBJ2-1, with 15 bases fitting TRBD2. Sequencing was carried out using blood. CDR3 amino acids: CSAWTSGGANEQFF. The CDR3, as DNA: TGCAGTGCCTGGACTAGCGGGGGGGCAAATGAGCAGTTCTTC.